What follows are 30 T cell receptor beta chains derived from one specimen sequenced in a study of CD4 T cells in relation to SARS-CoV-2 and coronaviruses (dated by TCRdb to the early 2020s). Which antigens these TCRs recognize remains unknown. Preparation of the library involved the immunoSEQ multiplex PCR assay. TCRdb took this table from immuneACCESS and kept in-frame rearrangements with V and J called. Such tables lack part of the clones; where checked against another copy, unresolved V genes explain under half of the gap, and the rest is unexplained. In all, the sample holds tens of thousands of clones, and under 90% of those were seen once. Approximately 5% of the sample belongs to the ten largest clones. Sequencing was performed on naive CD4+ T cells from PBMCs, cultured in vitro. The cell subset or site label for this specimen denotes: naive CD4+ T cells isolated by negative enrichment. Receptors originate from an adult with COVID-19.

The chain is built from TRBV9 and TRBJ2-6; TRBD1 matches 10 bases. Germline CDR1 SGDLS, CDR2 YYNGEE. The ends lost 2 bases at V and 1 base at J; junction bases unmatched: 6. The CDR3 has 18 amino acids. The CDR3 region is CASSVRQGAGSGANVLTF. Here the CDR3 DNA reads TGTGCCAGCAGCGTCCGACAGGGGGCAGGGTCTGGGGCCAACGTCCTGACTTTC.

V usage is TRBV6-5 and J usage is TRBJ2-1; 9 bases agree with TRBD2. V was clipped by 0 bases and J by 7 bases; unmatched bases: 4. The germline gives CDR1 MNHEY, CDR2 SVGAGI. CDR3 length: 15 amino acids. This chain's CDR3 is CASSYSSGSGNEQFF. CDR3 bases: TGTGCCAGCAGTTACTCTAGCGGGAGCGGGAATGAGCAGTTCTTC.

V usage is TRBV10-3 and J usage is TRBJ2-3; 7 bases are shared with TRBD2. The CDR3 loop spans 13 amino acids. In germline, CDR1 is ENHRY, CDR2 SYGVKD. The trim removed 10 bases at V and 4 bases at J, leaving 8 bases unmatched. CDR3 sequence: CATAAGRADTQYF. The CDR3 DNA sequence: TGTGCCACCGCAGCGGGAAGGGCAGATACGCAGTATTTT.

V gene TRBV28 combines with J gene TRBJ2-5; TRBD1 might be the D (5 bases). The CDR3 loop spans 14 amino acids. Between the trimmed V and J ends, which lost 2 bases and 2 bases, there was a span of 9 bases. Germline V gene lookup returns CDR1 MDHEN and CDR2 SYDVKM. CDR3: CASSLAGQQETQYF. The CDR3 bases are TGTGCCAGCAGTTTAGCTGGACAACAAGAGACCCAGTACTTC.

The V call is TRBV7-2, the J call TRBJ2-3, with D perhaps TRBD1 (5 bases). With 5 bases removed from V and 3 bases from J, the gap between germline ends came to 12 bases. The CDR3 covers 14 residues. CDR1 SGHTA and CDR2 FQGNSA come from the germline V gene. The CDR3 DNA follows: TGTGCCAGCAGCCCCCAGGGAATTACAGATACGCAGTATTTT. Its protein product is CASSPQGITDTQYF. The variable domain in full, with the rest retrieved from reference TRBV7-2 and TRBJ2-3, is GAGVSQSPSNKVTEKGKDVELRCDPISGHTALYWYRQSLGQGLEFLIYFQGNSAPDKSGLPSDRFSAERTGGSVSTLTIQRTQQEDSAVYLCASSPQGITDTQYFGPGTRLTVL.

The chain is built from TRBV6-2 or TRBV6-3 and TRBJ2-3; 7 positions agree with TRBD2. Germline V CDR1 and CDR2: MNHEY, SVGEGT. The CDR3 has 16 residues. V shed 2 bases, J shed 5 bases, and the junction held 10 bases outside the gene matches. The CDR3 nucleotides read TGTGCCAGCAGTTACCGGCAGCGGGATTATAAAGATACGCAGTATTTT. Protein: CASSYRQRDYKDTQYF.

The chain carries TRBV12-5 and TRBJ2-3, with 15 positions matching TRBD2. This CDR3 is 16 amino acids long. Losses at the gene ends were 5 bases for V and 3 bases for J; bases not matched to a gene: 3. Germline CDR1 reads LGHNT; CDR2 reads FRNRAP. CDR3 coding DNA: TGTGCTAGTGGTCCCGGACTAGCGGGAGGGACAGATACGCAGTATTTT. It translates to CASGPGLAGGTDTQYF. Variable domain in full (rest from reference TRBV12-5 and TRBJ2-3): DARVTQTPRHKVTEMGQEVTMRCQPILGHNTVFWYRQTMMQGLELLAYFRNRAPLDDSGMPKDRFSAEMPDATLATLKIQPSEPRDSAVYFCASGPGLAGGTDTQYFGPGTRLTVL.

V is TRBV19 and J is TRBJ2-1; TRBD2 matches 7 bases. Germline assignment: CDR1 LNHDA and CDR2 SQIVND (reference sequence). The V gene end was trimmed by 5 bases and the J gene end by 6 bases; junction bases not matched to a gene: 16. The CDR3 covers 17 residues. The CDR3 sequence is CASSWRAGSQSSNEQFF. The CDR3, as DNA: TGTGCCAGTAGTTGGAGAGCGGGGAGTCAATCTTCCAATGAGCAGTTCTTC.

The J gene is TRBJ1-1, the V gene TRBV19; D may be TRBD1 (6 bases). Germline V gene sequence: CDR1 LNHDA, CDR2 SQIVND (reference sequence). The CDR3 covers 13 residues. The V end was cut by 3 bases, the J end by 4 bases, with 9 bases between. CDR3 in DNA: TGTGCCAGTAGTATGGGCAGGGGCACTGAAGCTTTCTTT. Translating gives CASSMGRGTEAFF. Supplemented by reference TRBV19 and TRBJ1-1, the full variable domain reads DGGITQSPKYLFRKEGQNVTLSCEQNLNHDAMYWYRQDPGQGLRLIYYSQIVNDFQKGDIAEGYSVSREKKESFPLTVTSAQKNPTAFYLCASSMGRGTEAFFGQGTRLTVV.

The genes are TRBV27 and TRBJ2-3, with 8 bases identical to TRBD1. V lost 1 base to trimming and J lost 6 bases; unmatched junction nucleotides: 3. The CDR3 sequence is 14 residues long. Germline lookup yields CDR1 MNHEY and CDR2 SMNVEV (reference sequence). The CDR3 reads CASSLYRTGDTQYF. Here the CDR3 DNA reads TGTGCCAGCAGTTTATACAGGACAGGGGATACGCAGTATTTT.

About this clone itself: This is likely a read error, given that the CDR3 carries no conserved phenylalanine or tryptophan at its end. This chain's CDR3 is CASRYPGQGLFYTL. Written as DNA, the CDR3 is TGTGCCAGTAGATACCCGGGACAGGGGCTTTTCTACACCCTC. The chain couples TRBV19 to TRBJ1-2; 10 bases line up with TRBD1. CDR1 is LNHDA and CDR2 is SQIVND in the germline V gene (reference sequence). The junction had 11 bases not matched to a gene; V was cut back by 6 bases and J by 10 bases. This CDR3 region has 14 residues.

The gene calls are TRBV6-1 and TRBJ2-5, with D possibly being TRBD1 (6 bases). The CDR3 is 18 amino acids. V gave up 4 bases and J gave up 2 bases, with 23 bases separating them. CDR1 and CDR2 from the germline V gene are MNHNS and SASEGT. DNA of the CDR3: TGTGCCAGCAGTGGAGGCCTGACGTCAGGGCAGGGGCAAGAGACCCAGTACTTC. It encodes CASSGGLTSGQGQETQYF.

V is TRBV12-3 or TRBV12-4 and J is TRBJ2-7; TRBD2 matches 7 bases. CDR3 length: 13 residues. The V segment lost 3 bases and the J segment 3 bases; nucleotides outside the gene matches: 2. DNA of the CDR3: TGTGCCAGCAGTTTTGGGGACTACTACGAGCAGTACTTC. Its translation: CASSFGDYYEQYF.

The chain's CDR3 is CASRPGTGAPDTQYF. For the CDR3, the DNA is TGTGCCAGCAGGCCGGGAACCGGGGCCCCAGATACGCAGTATTTT. The V call is TRBV2, the J call TRBJ2-3; the D gene could be TRBD1 or TRBD2 (5 bases each). The CDR3 spans 15 residues. Trimming took 6 bases from V and 4 from J, leaving 17 bases between them. Germline V gives CDR1 SNHLY, CDR2 FYNNEI.

The genes are TRBV20-1 and TRBJ2-1; TRBD1 agrees at 9 bases. The CDR3 is 15 amino acids. V lost 3 bases and J lost 3; bases outside the gene matches: 6. CDR1 and CDR2 (germline): DFQATT, SNEGSKA (reference sequence). CDR3 sequence (DNA): TGCAGTGCTAGTGACCCGGGACAGGGCTACAATGAGCAGTTCTTC. This codes for CSASDPGQGYNEQFF.

The V call is TRBV7-2, the J call TRBJ1-6; possibly TRBD1 for D (5 bases). Between the trimmed V and J ends, which lost 5 bases and 7 bases, there was a span of 9 bases. CDR1 and CDR2 from the germline V gene are SGHTA and FQGNSA. There are 13 residues in the CDR3. The DNA of the CDR3 is TGTGCCAGCAGCAGACAGAAGAATTCACCCCTCCACTTT. Protein product: CASSRQKNSPLHF.

The chain joins TRBV25-1 to TRBJ2-1; 7 bases agree with TRBD2. The ends lost 3 bases at V and 5 bases at J; junction bases unmatched: 4. The CDR3 consists of 14 residues. Germline assignment: CDR1 MGHDK and CDR2 SYGVNS. In nucleotides, the CDR3 is TGTGCCAGCAGTGACCCTAGCGGCGACAATGAGCAGTTCTTC. Amino acid sequence: CASSDPSGDNEQFF.

The rearrangement joins TRBV3-1 (or the pseudogene TRBV3-2) to TRBJ2-1; D is unclear. CDR3 size: 13 residues. V dropped 0 bases and J dropped 14 bases, with 14 bases sitting between them. Germline V lookup: CDR1 LGHDT, CDR2 YNNKEL (reference sequence). This chain's CDR3 is CASSQELAATKFF. The CDR3, as DNA: TGTGCCAGCAGCCAAGAGTTGGCAGCTACGAAGTTCTTC.

The J gene is TRBJ2-1, the V gene TRBV28; no clear D gene. This CDR3 contains 14 residues. The V and J ends lost 10 bases and 1 base respectively, with 14 bases between them. Germline V gene lookup returns CDR1 MDHEN and CDR2 SYDVKM. CDR3 amino acids: CATSAVGSYNEQFF. For the CDR3, the DNA is TGTGCCACCTCGGCGGTCGGATCCTACAATGAGCAGTTCTTC.

V and J are TRBV9 and TRBJ1-6; no definite D call. Germline V CDR1 and CDR2: SGDLS, YYNGEE. V was trimmed by 4 bases and J by 7 bases, leaving 12 bases between them. The length of the CDR3 is 14 residues. DNA for the CDR3: TGTGCCAGCAGCCCCGGGCAAGAGAATTCACCCCTCCACTTT. Residues: CASSPGQENSPLHF.

Note on this clone: A read error may account for a junction end that differs from germline. CDR3 residues: CASSLGTSGRALF. The CDR3 nucleotides read TGTGCCAGCAGCTTGGGGACTAGCGGGAGGGCCCTGTTC. The chain joins TRBV7-8 to TRBJ2-7, with 16 bases matching TRBD2. The CDR3 totals 13 residues. Germline values: CDR1 SGHVS, CDR2 FQNEAQ.

The chain joins TRBV5-1 to TRBJ2-5; D gene uncertain. This CDR3 is 15 amino acids long. Germline V gene sequence: CDR1 SGHRS, CDR2 YFSETQ. V lost 0 bases, J lost 3 bases, and 12 bases lay in between. CDR3 sequence reads: CASSLGALNKETQYF. For the CDR3, the DNA is TGCGCCAGCAGCTTGGGGGCCCTGAACAAAGAGACCCAGTACTTC. Full variable domain (missing parts from reference TRBV5-1 and TRBJ2-5): KAGVTQTPRYLIKTRGQQVTLSCSPISGHRSVSWYQQTPGQGLQFLFEYFSETQRNKGNFPGRFSGRQFSNSRSEMNVSTLELGDSALYLCASSLGALNKETQYFGPGTRLLVL.

This clone has a handful of counts. The V and J genes are TRBV5-4 and TRBJ2-1, with D hard to call. V lost 1 base and J lost 9, with 14 bases in between. CDR3 length: 14 amino acids. The germline CDR1 and CDR2 sequences are SGHNT and YYREEE (reference sequence). For the CDR3, the DNA is TGTGCCAGCAGCTTGCAGTTCTCGAGGACTGAGCAGTTCTTC. It translates to CASSLQFSRTEQFF.

In this sample, this clone turned up once. The chain combines TRBV28 with TRBJ2-1; 11 bases are shared with TRBD2. Per the germline V gene, CDR1 is MDHEN and CDR2 is SYDVKM. The CDR3 is 15 residues long. Trimming took 8 bases from V and 9 from J; bases not matched to a gene: 12. This CDR3 reads CASLLAGAGGGEQFF. CDR3 DNA sequence: TGTGCCAGCTTACTAGCGGGAGCCGGGGGGGGTGAGCAGTTCTTC.

The chain is built from TRBV10-3 and TRBJ1-4, with D unresolved. This CDR3 comprises 15 residues. V dropped 9 bases and J dropped 0 bases, with 14 bases sitting between them. In germline, CDR1 is ENHRY, CDR2 SYGVKD. The CDR3 sequence: CAMSRGTTTNEKLFF. The CDR3, as DNA: TGTGCCATGAGCCGAGGAACAACAACTAATGAAAAACTGTTTTTT.

Only one count was recorded for this clone. The chain links TRBV28 to TRBJ2-7; 7 bases are a match to TRBD2. The CDR3 sequence is 15 residues long. V trimming: 3 bases; J trimming: 2 bases; junction bases outside the gene matches: 7. The germline CDR1 and CDR2 sequences are MDHEN and SYDVKM. The CDR3 coding sequence is TGTGCCAGCAGTTTTCCCCTAGCGGACGCCTACGAGCAGTACTTC. Translated: CASSFPLADAYEQYF.

This clone was recorded once. The gene calls are TRBV27 and TRBJ2-7; tentatively, D is TRBD2 (6 bases). Germline values: CDR1 MNHEY, CDR2 SMNVEV (reference sequence). CDR3 length: 14 amino acids. V gave up 6 bases and J gave up 1 base, with 13 bases separating them. The CDR3 spells CASSSGLGSYEQYF. In nucleotides, the CDR3 is TGTGCCAGCAGCTCGGGACTCGGTTCCTACGAGCAGTACTTC.

This chain connects TRBV28 to TRBJ1-5, with TRBD1 identical over 8 bases. Trimming at V came to 5 bases and at J to 5 bases, leaving 5 bases not matched to a gene. The CDR3 totals 14 residues. Germline V gene lookup returns CDR1 MDHEN and CDR2 SYDVKM. CDR3 in amino acids: CASSPGTGHQPQHF. For the CDR3, the DNA is TGTGCCAGCAGTCCCGGGACAGGTCATCAGCCCCAGCATTTT.

The chain couples TRBV10-3 to TRBJ2-7; D unclear. The germline V and J ends were trimmed by 4 bases and 2 bases, with 12 bases remaining between them. The germline gives CDR1 ENHRY, CDR2 SYGVKD. This CDR3 has 14 amino acids. CDR3 amino acids: CAISVVGGAYEQYF. The DNA of the CDR3 is TGTGCCATCAGTGTCGTGGGTGGGGCCTACGAGCAGTACTTC.

This chain joins TRBV13 and TRBJ2-2; D unresolved. Looked up from germline, CDR1 is PRHDT and CDR2 is FYEKMQ (reference sequence). CDR3 length: 13 residues. V was cut by 6 bases and J by 6 bases, with 11 bases left in between. In DNA, the CDR3 is TGTGCCAGCAGATCCTCTTTTGCCGGGGAGCTGTTTTTT. Amino acid sequence: CASRSSFAGELFF.